This TCR beta chain was captured in a study of T-cell reconstitution after alpha-beta-depleted transplantation in children (dated by TCRdb to the mid-2010s). About the study as a whole: The study quantitatively tracked T-cell immune reconstitution after TCRalphabeta/CD19-depleted allogeneic hematopoietic cell transplantation in children using TCR repertoire profiling.

The junction carries 20 bases between V and J, which are trimmed by 3 bases and 6 bases respectively. The CDR3 measures 17 amino acids from cysteine to phenylalanine. Only the CDR3 DNA stays, 51 bases, in frame from base 1. Per the germline V gene, MGHRA is the CDR1 and YSYEKL is the CDR2. The library was obtained by PCR. Sequencing was performed on an Illumina HiSeq 2500. TCR libraries were prepared with molecular barcoding, using unique molecular identifiers to normalize TCRbeta repertoire quantification. Using fastp trimming at Q25 and MiXCR clonotype assembly, TCRdb reanalyzed the public sequencing data and kept in-frame beta chains. Every distinct CDR3 protein forms one entry, paired with its most common genes and DNA. Present in this sample are some 500,000 distinct CDR3 sequences, approximately 20% of which were seen just once. The top ten hold about 3.1% of the sample. Note on this clonotype: Its antigen is unknown. No much larger clonotype is one base removed from it; base qualities were not supplied.

The receptor chain draws on TRBV4-1 and TRBJ2-2, with a weak D call of TRBD1 (6 bases match). The clonotype comes from a human donor who donated a stem cell graft to a child with acute lymphoblastic leukemia. Source: PBMCs from the stem cell graft donor, taken from the stem cell graft. The DNA is as follows: TGCGCCAGCAGCCAGCCCCAGGGGCCGCATCGGTCCGGGGAGCTGTTTTTT. The translation is CASSQPQGPHRSGELFF.